The rows below give T cell receptor beta chains drawn from one sample of a study of CD8+CD57+ T cells in acquired aplastic anemia. From the reads, TCRdb called clonotypes with MiXCR, one entry per CDR3 protein. The sample comprises 160,000 or so distinct CDR3 sequences, roughly 43% of which are singletons, and approximately 3% rests with the top ten. Sequenced material: sorted CD4+, CD8+, or CD8+CD57+ T cells (not recorded which) from PBMCs. The receptors come from a human donor with aplastic anemia. Each CDR3 is given with its conserved first and last residue. The order of the fields is V gene, CDR3 protein.

>TRBV10-3
CASKGVDRAGQPQHF
>TRBV20-1
CSASTGQGTSPLHF
>TRBV25-1
CASSDRDGNSPLHF
>TRBV7-2
CASSSDRERETQYF
>TRBV27
CASSLYEGPQPQHF
>TRBV25-1
CASRTTETGRPNSPLHF
>TRBV28
CASRREGRNEQFF
>TRBV5-1
CASRRSLQETQYF
>TRBV19
CASSYNPGSGTDTQYF
>TRBV19
CASTPGPGGREQYF
>TRBV2
CASSGVTGLNSPLHF
>TRBV7-3
CASSRSAYEQYF
>TRBV3-1
CASSHRGEQYF
>TRBV6-1
CASSESGGEKLFF
>TRBV10-3
CAISELERSSYNEQFF
>TRBV5-1
CASTRDGAHEQYF
>TRBV11-2
CASSSLAGVISDTQYF
>TRBV7-2
CASSGTSFTEQYF
>TRBV10-3
CATNRGASYNSPLHF
>TRBV5-4
CASSQPGQSSHGYTF
>TRBV20-1
CSARENMNTEAFF
>TRBV9
CASSPPGDRLHF
>TRBV19
CASSISSTNRFGLHQPQHF